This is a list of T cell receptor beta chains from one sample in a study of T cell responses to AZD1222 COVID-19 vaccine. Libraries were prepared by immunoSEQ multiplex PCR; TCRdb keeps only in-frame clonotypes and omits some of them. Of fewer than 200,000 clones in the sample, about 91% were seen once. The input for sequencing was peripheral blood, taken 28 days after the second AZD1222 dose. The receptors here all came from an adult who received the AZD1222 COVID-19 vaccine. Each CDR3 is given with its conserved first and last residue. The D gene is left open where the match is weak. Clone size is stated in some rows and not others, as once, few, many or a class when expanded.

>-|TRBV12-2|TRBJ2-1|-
CASRRGNEQFF
TGTGCAAGTCGGAGGGGAAATGAGCAGTTCTTC
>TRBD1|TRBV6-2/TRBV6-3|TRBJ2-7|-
CASSYSGQIIWPYEQYF
TGTGCCAGCAGTTACTCGGGACAGATTATATGGCCCTACGAGCAGTACTTC
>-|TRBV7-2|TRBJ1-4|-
CASSLGVNEKLFF
TGTGCCAGCAGCCTAGGAGTTAATGAAAAACTGTTTTTT
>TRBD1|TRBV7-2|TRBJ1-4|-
CASSLSLPGGEKLFF
TGTGCCAGCAGCTTGAGTCTCCCAGGGGGCGAAAAACTGTTTTTT
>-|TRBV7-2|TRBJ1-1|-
CASSLEFEAFF
TGTGCCAGCAGCTTAGAGTTTGAAGCTTTCTTT
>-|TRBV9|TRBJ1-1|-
CASSVGGDGEAFF
TGTGCCAGCAGCGTAGGAGGAGATGGCGAAGCTTTCTTT
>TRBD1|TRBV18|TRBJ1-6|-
CASSPGQWNSPLHF
TGTGCCAGCTCACCGGGACAGTGGAATTCACCCCTCCACTTT
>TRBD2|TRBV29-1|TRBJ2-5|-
CSVYGLADGGTQYF
TGCAGCGTTTATGGACTAGCGGATGGTGGGACCCAGTACTTC
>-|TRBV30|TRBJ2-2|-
CACRDRSGRSTGELFF
TGTGCCTGCAGAGACCGGTCGGGTCGGAGCACCGGGGAGCTGTTTTTT
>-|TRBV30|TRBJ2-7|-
CAWSVQGMVEQYF
TGTGCCTGGAGTGTACAGGGAATGGTCGAGCAGTACTTC
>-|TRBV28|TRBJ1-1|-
CASGQIEAFF
TGTGCCTCGGGGCAGATTGAAGCTTTCTTT
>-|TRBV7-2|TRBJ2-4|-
CASSLARENIQYF
TGTGCCAGCAGCTTAGCCCGGGAAAACATTCAGTACTTC
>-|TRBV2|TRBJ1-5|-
CASSGTVNNQPQHF
TGTGCCAGCAGTGGGACGGTAAACAATCAGCCCCAGCATTTT
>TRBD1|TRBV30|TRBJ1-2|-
CAWSVSPGQGLGYTF
TGTGCCTGGAGTGTTTCTCCGGGACAGGGGCTTGGCTACACCTTC
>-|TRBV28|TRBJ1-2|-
CASSSPDSLRGYTF
TGTGCCAGCAGCTCCCCGGACAGCCTCAGGGGCTACACCTTC
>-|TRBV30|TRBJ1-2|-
CAWSVRLGRGSGYTF
TGTGCCTGGAGTGTACGGTTGGGTAGGGGTAGTGGCTACACCTTC
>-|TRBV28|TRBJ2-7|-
CASSLRGLTYEQYF
TGTGCCAGCAGTCTGAGAGGCTTAACCTACGAGCAGTACTTC
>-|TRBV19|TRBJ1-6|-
CASSGRVDYNSPLHF
TGTGCCAGTAGTGGACGGGTTGACTATAATTCACCCCTCCACTTT
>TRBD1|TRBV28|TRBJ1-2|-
CASSGGTVNYGYTF
TGTGCCAGCAGCGGCGGGACAGTAAACTATGGCTACACCTTC
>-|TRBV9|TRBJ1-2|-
CASSVEGVNFNYGYTF
TGTGCCAGCAGCGTAGAGGGAGTGAACTTCAACTATGGCTACACCTTC
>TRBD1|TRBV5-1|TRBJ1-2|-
CASSSTGTDYGYTF
TGCGCCAGCAGCAGTACCGGGACAGACTATGGCTACACCTTC
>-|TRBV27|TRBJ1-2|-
CASSFMANYGYTF
TGTGCCAGCAGTTTCATGGCTAACTATGGCTACACCTTC
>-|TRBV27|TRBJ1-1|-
CASSYSQGEAFF
TGTGCCAGCAGTTACTCCCAGGGCGAAGCTTTCTTT
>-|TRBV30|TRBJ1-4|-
CACQGREKLFF
TGTGCCTGTCAGGGGAGGGAAAAACTGTTTTTT
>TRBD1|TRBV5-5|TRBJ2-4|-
CASSLPTGGGGKNIQYF
TGTGCCAGCAGCCTCCCGACAGGGGGAGGTGGTAAAAACATTCAGTACTTC
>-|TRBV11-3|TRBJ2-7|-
CASSPGTPYEQYF
TGTGCCAGCAGCCCTGGGACACCCTACGAGCAGTACTTC
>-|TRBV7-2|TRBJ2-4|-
CASSRVGENIQYF
TGTGCCAGCAGCAGGGTGGGAGAAAACATTCAGTACTTC
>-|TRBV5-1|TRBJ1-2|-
CASSSSPGAGGYTF
TGCGCCAGCAGCTCCTCTCCAGGGGCGGGTGGCTACACCTTC
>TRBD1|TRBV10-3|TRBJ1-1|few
CAISLEQGARTEAFF
TGTGCCATCAGCTTAGAACAGGGGGCTAGGACTGAAGCTTTCTTT
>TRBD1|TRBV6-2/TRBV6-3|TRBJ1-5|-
CASSPQTGGSNQPQHF
TGTGCCAGCAGTCCCCAGACAGGGGGGAGCAATCAGCCCCAGCATTTT
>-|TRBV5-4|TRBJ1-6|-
CASSLWQGTSPLHF
TGTGCCAGCAGCTTGTGGCAGGGGACCTCACCCCTCCACTTT
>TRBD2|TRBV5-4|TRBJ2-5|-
CASSGGTSGGTSFETQYF
TGTGCCAGCAGCGGAGGGACTAGCGGGGGTACCTCATTCGAGACCCAGTACTTC
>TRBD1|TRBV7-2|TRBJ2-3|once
CASRTGKGTDTQYF
TGTGCCAGCAGGACAGGGAAGGGCACAGATACGCAGTATTTT
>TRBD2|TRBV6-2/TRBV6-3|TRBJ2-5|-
CASSTRGLAGQETQYF
TGTGCCAGCAGTACACGAGGACTAGCGGGGCAAGAGACCCAGTACTTC
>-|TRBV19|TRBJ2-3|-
CASSMLTGPDTQYF
TGTGCCAGTAGTATGTTGACAGGCCCAGATACGCAGTATTTT
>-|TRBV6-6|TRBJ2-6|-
CASSLRTASLGSGANVLTF
TGTGCCAGCAGTCTGCGGACAGCAAGTCTTGGATCTGGGGCCAACGTCCTGACTTTC
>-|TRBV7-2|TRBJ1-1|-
CASSLVGGTLPFEAFF
TGTGCCAGCAGCTTAGTGGGGGGGACACTACCTTTTGAAGCTTTCTTT
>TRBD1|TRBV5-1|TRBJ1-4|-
CASSTQPGQFNEKLFF
TGCGCCAGCAGCACACAACCGGGACAGTTCAATGAAAAACTGTTTTTT
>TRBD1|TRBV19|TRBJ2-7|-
CASSTWTGLAYEQYF
TGTGCCAGTAGTACCTGGACAGGCTTAGCCTACGAGCAGTACTTC
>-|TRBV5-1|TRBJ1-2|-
CASSLTGTFYGYTF
TGCGCCAGCAGCTTGACAGGGACGTTCTATGGCTACACCTTC
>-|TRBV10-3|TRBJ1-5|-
CAISESRTENQPQHF
TGTGCCATCAGTGAGTCAAGGACTGAGAATCAGCCCCAGCATTTT
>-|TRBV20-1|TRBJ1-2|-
CSASKLEGYGYTF
TGCAGTGCTAGTAAATTAGAGGGCTATGGCTACACCTTC
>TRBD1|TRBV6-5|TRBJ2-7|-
CASSYSNRGYEQYF
TGTGCCAGCAGTTACTCGAACAGGGGCTACGAGCAGTACTTC